These T cell receptor beta chains were read from a single sample in a study of blood T cell repertoires in COVID-19. Assay: immunoSEQ multiplex PCR; the TCRdb copy retains only in-frame clones and omits some. Of over 90,000 clones in the sample, approximately 91% are singletons; the top ten hold roughly 4.2%. Sample: peripheral blood. These receptors were taken from a young man with acute or convalescent COVID-19. The CDR3 runs from the conserved cysteine through the conserved F or W. D genes are given only for firm matches. Rows give clone size only sometimes, using once, few, many, or a class for an expanded clone.

J gene: TRBJ2-3
D gene: TRBD1
clone size: once
V gene: TRBV15
CDR3 DNA: TGTGCCACCAGCATGACAGGGGAAAGCACAGATACGCAGTATTTT
CDR3 protein: CATSMTGESTDTQYF

J gene: TRBJ2-3
D gene: .
clone size: .
V gene: TRBV3-1/TRBV3-2
CDR3 DNA: TGTGCCAGCAGCCAAGAGTCTACAGCCTTAACAGATACGCAGTATTTT
CDR3 protein: CASSQESTALTDTQYF

J gene: TRBJ2-7
D gene: .
clone size: .
V gene: TRBV2
CDR3 DNA: TGTGCCAGCGAAAGACCTAGCTCCTACGAGCAGTACTTC
CDR3 protein: CASERPSSYEQYF

J gene: TRBJ2-1
D gene: .
clone size: .
V gene: TRBV7-6
CDR3 DNA: TGTGCCAGCAGCTTCGAGACTGATAGTGAGCAGTTCTTC
CDR3 protein: CASSFETDSEQFF

J gene: TRBJ2-7
D gene: TRBD2
clone size: .
V gene: TRBV6-1
CDR3 DNA: TGTGCCAGCAGCCAACCTAGCGGGGAGCGCGGGGAGCAGTACTTC
CDR3 protein: CASSQPSGERGEQYF

J gene: TRBJ2-5
D gene: TRBD1
clone size: .
V gene: TRBV27
CDR3 DNA: TGTGCCAGCAGTCCCATCGACAGGGGGCTGGATGAGACCCAGTACTTC
CDR3 protein: CASSPIDRGLDETQYF

J gene: TRBJ2-6
D gene: .
clone size: .
V gene: TRBV5-1
CDR3 DNA: TGCGCCAGCAGCTATAGTCCTTCTGGGGCCAACGTCCTGACTTTC
CDR3 protein: CASSYSPSGANVLTF

J gene: TRBJ2-4
D gene: TRBD2
clone size: once
V gene: TRBV4-1
CDR3 DNA: TGCGCCAGCAGCCAAGGACTAGCGGGAGGGAGTGGAAACATTCAGTACTTC
CDR3 protein: CASSQGLAGGSGNIQYF

J gene: TRBJ2-7
D gene: TRBD1
clone size: .
V gene: TRBV7-9
CDR3 DNA: TGTGCCAGCAGCTTCGTAGGGGGCGGACAGGGGGCCTACGAGCAGTACTTC
CDR3 protein: CASSFVGGGQGAYEQYF

J gene: TRBJ1-5
D gene: .
clone size: .
V gene: TRBV30
CDR3 DNA: TGTGCCTGGAGTGGGGGGCACGGGGTGAGTCAGGCCCAGCATTTT
CDR3 protein: CAWSGGHGVSQAQHF

J gene: TRBJ2-7
D gene: TRBD1
clone size: .
V gene: TRBV9
CDR3 DNA: TGTGCCAGCAGCGTATCCCTTAACCGGGACAGGGTTAACGAGCAGTACTTC
CDR3 protein: CASSVSLNRDRVNEQYF

J gene: TRBJ1-4
D gene: .
clone size: .
V gene: TRBV12-3/TRBV12-4
CDR3 DNA: TGTGCCAGCTCGGTCCAAGATAATGAAAAACTGTTTTTT
CDR3 protein: CASSVQDNEKLFF

J gene: TRBJ1-1
D gene: TRBD1
clone size: .
V gene: TRBV11-3
CDR3 DNA: TGTGCCAGCAGCTCGCAACAGGGGGCAGAAGCTTTCTTT
CDR3 protein: CASSSQQGAEAFF

J gene: TRBJ2-1
D gene: TRBD1
clone size: once
V gene: TRBV19
CDR3 DNA: TGTGCCAGTAGTATAGATCGTGGGACAGGGGGGAATGAGCAGTTCTTC
CDR3 protein: CASSIDRGTGGNEQFF

J gene: TRBJ2-5
D gene: TRBD1
clone size: once
V gene: TRBV29-1
CDR3 DNA: TGCAGCGTTGAGGTCGGCAGGGGGTACGACGGGACCCAGTACTTC
CDR3 protein: CSVEVGRGYDGTQYF

J gene: TRBJ2-1
D gene: .
clone size: .
V gene: TRBV13
CDR3 DNA: TGTGCCAGCAGCTTAAAGTCGTGGCAGGGGGGAAGAAATGAGCAGTTCTTC
CDR3 protein: CASSLKSWQGGRNEQFF

J gene: TRBJ1-3
D gene: .
clone size: .
V gene: TRBV2
CDR3 DNA: TGTGCCAGCAGTGAGGCCTCTGGAAACACCATATATTTT
CDR3 protein: CASSEASGNTIYF

J gene: TRBJ1-2
D gene: .
clone size: .
V gene: TRBV5-3
CDR3 DNA: TGTGCCAGAAGCTTGTCAAAAATTTCCCAGGGGAATGGCTACACCTTC
CDR3 protein: CARSLSKISQGNGYTF

J gene: TRBJ2-3
D gene: TRBD2
clone size: .
V gene: TRBV6-2/TRBV6-3
CDR3 DNA: TGTGCCAGCAGTTACAGAACTAGCGGGGGGGCCTTCACAGATACGCAGTATTTT
CDR3 protein: CASSYRTSGGAFTDTQYF

J gene: TRBJ1-1
D gene: .
clone size: .
V gene: TRBV2
CDR3 DNA: TGTGCCAGCAGGGTCAGGAACACTGAAGCTTTCTTT
CDR3 protein: CASRVRNTEAFF

J gene: TRBJ2-1
D gene: TRBD2
clone size: .
V gene: TRBV29-1
CDR3 DNA: TGCAGCGTTACCGGGACTAGCGGGCTATACAATGAGCAGTTCTTC
CDR3 protein: CSVTGTSGLYNEQFF

J gene: TRBJ1-1
D gene: .
clone size: .
V gene: TRBV21-1
CDR3 DNA: TGTTTCCATAGAGCGGAGACAGGGACGAACACTGAAGCTTTCTTT
CDR3 protein: CFHRAETGTNTEAFF

J gene: TRBJ2-7
D gene: .
clone size: .
V gene: TRBV6-5
CDR3 DNA: TGTGCCAGCACCAGGGGAGGCCCCAACGGGGGGGAGCAGTACTTC
CDR3 protein: CASTRGGPNGGEQYF

J gene: TRBJ1-2
D gene: TRBD1
clone size: .
V gene: TRBV6-5
CDR3 DNA: TGTGCCAGCAGTTCCCCTGACAGGGGCAACTATGGCTACACCTTC
CDR3 protein: CASSSPDRGNYGYTF

J gene: TRBJ1-6
D gene: .
clone size: .
V gene: TRBV30
CDR3 DNA: TGTGCCTGGTCGGAGGGAAATTCACCCCTCCACTTT
CDR3 protein: CAWSEGNSPLHF

J gene: TRBJ1-5
D gene: .
clone size: .
V gene: TRBV6-6
CDR3 DNA: TGTGCCAGCAGGGGACAACTGGATCAGCCCCAGCATTTT
CDR3 protein: CASRGQLDQPQHF

J gene: TRBJ1-1
D gene: .
clone size: .
V gene: TRBV9
CDR3 DNA: TGTGCCAGCAGCTCCCCCGGCCACGAGGGTACGAACACTGAAGCTTTCTTT
CDR3 protein: CASSSPGHEGTNTEAFF

J gene: TRBJ1-1
D gene: TRBD1
clone size: few
V gene: TRBV2
CDR3 DNA: TGTGCCAGCACAGGGGACAGGGGAACTGAAGCTTTCTTT
CDR3 protein: CASTGDRGTEAFF

J gene: TRBJ2-7
D gene: .
clone size: .
V gene: TRBV5-6
CDR3 DNA: TGTGCCAGCAGCGGTCAGGCCTACTCCTACGAGCAGTACTTC
CDR3 protein: CASSGQAYSYEQYF

J gene: TRBJ2-7
D gene: TRBD2
clone size: .
V gene: TRBV6-5
CDR3 DNA: TGTGCCAGCAGTTCGGTCAGGCGGGGGAACTCCTACGAGCAGTACTTC
CDR3 protein: CASSSVRRGNSYEQYF

J gene: TRBJ1-1
D gene: TRBD1
clone size: .
V gene: TRBV19
CDR3 DNA: TGTGCCAGTAGTGTTACCGGGACAGGGAGTACTGAAGCTTTCTTT
CDR3 protein: CASSVTGTGSTEAFF

J gene: TRBJ2-2
D gene: TRBD2
clone size: .
V gene: TRBV3-1/TRBV3-2
CDR3 DNA: TGTGCCAGCAGCCAAGATAAACTAGCGGGAGGGATCGGCACCGGGGAGCTGTTTTTT
CDR3 protein: CASSQDKLAGGIGTGELFF

J gene: TRBJ2-3
D gene: .
clone size: once
V gene: TRBV19
CDR3 DNA: TGTGCCAGTAGTCCGTCGTCAGGGGCCCACTACACAGATACGCAGTATTTT
CDR3 protein: CASSPSSGAHYTDTQYF

J gene: TRBJ2-1
D gene: .
clone size: .
V gene: TRBV28
CDR3 DNA: TGTGCCAGCAGTTCTCAACTTAGTCTAGGTCGCTACAATGAGCAGTTCTTC
CDR3 protein: CASSSQLSLGRYNEQFF

J gene: TRBJ2-1
D gene: .
clone size: .
V gene: TRBV3-1/TRBV3-2
CDR3 DNA: TGTGCCACCACCTACAGCAATGAGCAGTTCTTC
CDR3 protein: CATTYSNEQFF

J gene: TRBJ2-1
D gene: TRBD2
clone size: .
V gene: TRBV9
CDR3 DNA: TGTGCCAGCAGCGTAGGAGCGGGAGGGCCTGATGAGCAGTTCTTC
CDR3 protein: CASSVGAGGPDEQFF

J gene: TRBJ2-1
D gene: TRBD2
clone size: .
V gene: TRBV6-4
CDR3 DNA: TGTGCCAGCAGCGCAGAGAGCGGGGGAATCTACAATGAGCAGTTCTTC
CDR3 protein: CASSAESGGIYNEQFF

J gene: TRBJ1-1
D gene: .
clone size: few
V gene: TRBV27
CDR3 DNA: TGTGCCAGCAGTTTACATACTGAAGCTTTCTTT
CDR3 protein: CASSLHTEAFF

J gene: TRBJ1-2
D gene: .
clone size: .
V gene: TRBV29-1
CDR3 DNA: TGCAGCGTGGAGGGGAATGGCTACACCTTC
CDR3 protein: CSVEGNGYTF

J gene: TRBJ1-2
D gene: TRBD1
clone size: .
V gene: TRBV5-1
CDR3 DNA: TGCGCCAGCAGCTTGGGGACAGGGGGCGCCTATGGCTACACCTTC
CDR3 protein: CASSLGTGGAYGYTF

J gene: TRBJ1-2
D gene: .
clone size: .
V gene: TRBV4-1
CDR3 DNA: TGCGCCAGCAGCCAAGCGGGGGTAAAAGAAGTGGAGTATGGCTACACCTTC
CDR3 protein: CASSQAGVKEVEYGYTF

J gene: TRBJ2-5
D gene: .
clone size: .
V gene: TRBV5-4
CDR3 DNA: TGTGCCAGCAGCCTAGACAGCGACCAAGAGACCCAGTACTTC
CDR3 protein: CASSLDSDQETQYF

J gene: TRBJ1-1
D gene: .
clone size: .
V gene: TRBV9
CDR3 DNA: TGTGCCAGCAGCGTAGGTGTTGCGGGCACTGAAGCTTTCTTT
CDR3 protein: CASSVGVAGTEAFF

J gene: TRBJ2-1
D gene: .
clone size: .
V gene: TRBV2
CDR3 DNA: TGTGCCAGCAATATGGAGTACGAGCAGTTCTTC
CDR3 protein: CASNMEYEQFF

J gene: TRBJ2-1
D gene: TRBD2
clone size: .
V gene: TRBV5-1
CDR3 DNA: TGCGCCAGCAGCTTGGATAGCGGGAGGTACAATGAGCAGTTCTTC
CDR3 protein: CASSLDSGRYNEQFF

J gene: TRBJ1-2
D gene: TRBD1
clone size: .
V gene: TRBV6-5
CDR3 DNA: TGTGCCAGCAGTTACCGGGGACAGGGGGCTAAAGGCTACACCTTC
CDR3 protein: CASSYRGQGAKGYTF